This T cell receptor (beta chain) comes out of a study of T cell repertoires in cytomegalovirus infection. Study details: Selection of CMV epitopes for the study included recently identified HLA-C-restricted and well-studied HLA-B-restricted ones. Public TCR beta signatures provided an indication of both CMV infection and a matching HLA type. Whole-study results and caveats: Pooled public TCR beta family frequency picked out CMV carriers with the relevant HLA. The ex vivo response was dominated by HLA-C-restricted CMV-specific TCR beta clonotypes.

TCRdb recomputed calls from the reads with MiXCR, one row per CDR3 protein. The sample carries around 540,000 distinct CDR3 sequences, roughly 34% recorded once. Per the germline V gene, CDR1 is SGHVS and CDR2 is FNYEAQ. V dropped 1 base and J dropped 2; count of bases not matched to a gene: 4. CDR3 length: 15 amino acids. Turning to this clonotype: Its antigen is not known.

The chain is built from TRBV7-6 and TRBJ2-7, with 8 positions matching TRBD2. The source of this sequence is a human donor in good health (CMV status not recorded). Some clones in this sample may be carry-over from other donors' samples. The sequences come from cultured PBMCs, collected from culture after CMV antigen stimulation. The CDR3 DNA reads as TGTGCCAGCAGCTTAGGGAGCGGGAGCCCCTACGAGCAGTACTTC. It specifies CASSLGSGSPYEQYF.